The source of this TCR beta chain is a study of shared clonotypes between healthy human individuals. None of the donors, who were healthy HIV-negative adults, had recently had acute infections or vaccinations. The V end was cut by 7 bases, the J end by 1 base, with 11 bases between. Germline values: CDR1 SGHTA, CDR2 FQGNSA. The CDR3 totals 14 residues. The assay used deep level. Some clones are missing from TCRdb's copy, which holds only in-frame ones; the method was immunoSEQ multiplex PCR. The data hold nearly 750,000 clones, with around 77% observed a single time. Sequenced material: memory CD4+ T cells sorted from blood. Subset denoted: CD45RA-negative fraction. This sequence joins TRBV7-2 and TRBJ2-1; unclear D gene. This TCR was recovered from a woman aged 25-40 years in good health. This CDR3 is CASTFLASYNEQFF. The CDR3 nucleotides are TGTGCCAGCACCTTTTTAGCATCCTACAATGAGCAGTTCTTC.